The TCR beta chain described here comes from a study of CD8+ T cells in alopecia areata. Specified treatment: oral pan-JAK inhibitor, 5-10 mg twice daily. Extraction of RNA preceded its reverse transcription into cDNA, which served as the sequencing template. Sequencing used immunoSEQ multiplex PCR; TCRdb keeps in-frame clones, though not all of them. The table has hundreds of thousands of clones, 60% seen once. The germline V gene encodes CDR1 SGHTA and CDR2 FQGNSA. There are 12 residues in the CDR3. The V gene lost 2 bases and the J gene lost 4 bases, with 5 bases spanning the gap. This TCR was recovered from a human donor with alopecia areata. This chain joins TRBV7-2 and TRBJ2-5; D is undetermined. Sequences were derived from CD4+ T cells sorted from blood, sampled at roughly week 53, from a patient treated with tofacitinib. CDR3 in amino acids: CASSLRRETQYF. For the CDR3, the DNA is TGTGCCAGCAGCTTACGGAGAGAGACCCAGTACTTC.